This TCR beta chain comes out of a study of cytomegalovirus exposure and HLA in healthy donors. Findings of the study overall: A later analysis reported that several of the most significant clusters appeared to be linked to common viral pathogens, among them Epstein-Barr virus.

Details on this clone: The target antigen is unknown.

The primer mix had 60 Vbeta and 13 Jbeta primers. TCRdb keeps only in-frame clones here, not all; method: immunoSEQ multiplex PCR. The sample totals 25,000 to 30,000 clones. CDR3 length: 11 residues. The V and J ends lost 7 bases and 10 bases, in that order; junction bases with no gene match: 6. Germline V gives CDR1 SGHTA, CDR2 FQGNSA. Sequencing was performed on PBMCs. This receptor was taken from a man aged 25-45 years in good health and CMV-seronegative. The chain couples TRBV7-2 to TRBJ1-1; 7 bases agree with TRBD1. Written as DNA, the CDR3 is TGTGCCAGCACCTCGACAGGGCTAGCTTTCTTT. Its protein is CASTSTGLAFF.